The 5 T cell receptor gamma chains below come from one sample, sequenced in a study of gammadelta T cells in human blood (dated by TCRdb to between 2020 and 2021). The library was generated by RT-PCR. Sequencing relied on an Illumina MiSeq. TCRdb called clones anew from the public reads via CATT; matching DNA rows were later pooled. Counted in this sample were a few hundred gamma-chain clones; roughly 20% of them appeared once. Clones ranked in the top ten supply roughly 51% of the sample. Sequencing was performed on Vgamma9Vdelta2 gamma-delta T cells from adult blood. All receptors derive from a human donor.

In this sample, this clone turned up once. The protein TCRdb gives is from a much larger clone and does not agree with this DNA's translation at residue 6, likely a read error; the protein shown here comes from the DNA. The chain employs TRGV9 and TRGJ1 or TRGJ2. TCRdb carries no J gene annotation; the J gene was assigned here by matching the DNA with germline. CDR1 is GITISATS and CDR2 is ISYDGTV in the germline V gene (reference sequence). With V trimmed by 3 bases and J by 10 bases, 12 bases remained unmatched. The CDR3 is 13 residues long. The CDR3 here is CALWENRPRKKLF. The CDR3 DNA sequence: TGTGCCTTGTGGGAGAATCGGCCCAGGAAGAAACTCTTT.

Relative to its sample, this clone is medium-sized. This likely came from a read error, as a far larger clone is one base away. The chain couples TRGV9 to TRGJ1 or TRGJ2. V lost 2 bases, J lost 10 bases, and 11 bases stayed unmatched. The germline V gene has CDR1 GITISATS and CDR2 ISYDGTV (reference sequence). CDR3 length: 13 amino acids. The CDR3, as DNA: TGTGCCTTGTGGGAGGATTGGCCCAGGAAGAAACTCTTT. Amino acid sequence: CALWEDWPRKKLF.

Only a few counts were recorded for this clone. The TCRdb protein, from a much larger clone, departs from this DNA's translation at residue 15, likely by read error; the protein shown derives from the DNA. The chain links TRGV9 to TRGJP. The CDR3 is made up of 18 amino acids. Per the germline V gene, CDR1 is GITISATS and CDR2 is ISYDGTV (reference sequence). The DNA of the CDR3 is TGTGCCTTGTGGGAGGGCCGGTCTCAAGAGTTGGGCAAAAAAAACAAGGTATTT. This gives the protein CALWEGRSQELGKKNKVF.

This clone was seen a few times. TCRdb assigns this DNA the protein of a much larger clone, which departs from its translation at residue 5; this likely reflects a read error, and the protein shown comes from translating the DNA. V usage is TRGV9 and J usage is TRGJ1 or TRGJ2. Germline lookup yields CDR1 GITISATS and CDR2 ISYDGTV (reference sequence). Trimming took 6 bases from V and 10 from J; bases not matched to a gene: 15. The CDR3 spans 13 residues. CDR3 loop: CALWKDRPRKKLF. The CDR3 DNA is TGTGCCTTGTGGAAGGATCGGCCCAGGAAGAAACTCTTT.

There are a few counts of this clone. A clone one base away is much larger, so this may be a read error. The chain employs TRGV9 and TRGJP. As TCRdb names no J gene, one was assigned here on the basis of a DNA match to germline. The CDR3 extends over 16 amino acids. J gave up 4 bases and V 4 bases, and 4 bases lay outside the gene matches. Germline lookup yields CDR1 GITISATS and CDR2 ISYDGTV (reference sequence). CDR3 residues: CALWDTQELGKKIKVF. The CDR3 DNA sequence: TGTGCCTTGTGGGATACACAAGAGTTGGGCAAAAAAATCAAGGTATTT.